This entry concerns a single T cell receptor (beta chain). The CDR3 loop spans 17 amino acids. Germline trimming cut 4 bases from V and 5 bases from J; bases unmatched to any gene: 10. Germline V gene sequence: CDR1 SGHRS, CDR2 YFSETQ. The data were obtained in a study of T-cell reconstitution after alpha-beta-depleted transplantation in children. Library preparation (for TCRbeta) was performed with unique molecular identifiers. MiXCR, run by TCRdb on the PCR reads, gives a single entry per CDR3 protein. The table lists some 350,000 distinct CDR3 sequences, about a tenth of them singletons, with less than 2.5% in the top ten.

Sample: PBMCs from the stem cell graft donor, taken from the stem cell graft. J is TRBJ2-1 and V is TRBV5-1; 12 bases align to TRBD1. This TCR was sampled from a human donor who donated a stem cell graft to a child with acute lymphoblastic leukemia. CDR3 in DNA: TGCGCCAGCAGCGGGGGTGCGGGGACAGGGGGCAACAATGAGCAGTTCTTC. It yields the protein CASSGGAGTGGNNEQFF.